The TCR beta chain described here comes from a study of lymphopenia after photon versus proton radiotherapy (dated by TCRdb to about 2019). Notes on the research overall: The study compared the immunological effects of photon versus proton radiation therapy in patients with gastrointestinal tumors who developed high-grade lymphopenia. The cohort included approximately 18 patients with gastrointestinal tumors who developed lymphopenia after receiving either photon or proton therapy. The goal of the study was to describe how the two radiation modalities differ in their effects on the immune system.

Remarks on this clone: The clone's antigen remains unknown. Base qualities are not recorded, but no much larger clone differs from it by a single base.

What the work shows at the level of the full study, not this receptor alone: Once the lymphocyte count had reached its nadir, the repertoires of photon-treated patients showed oligoclonal expansion, particularly of CD8+ Temra cells, and this expansion drove the decline in diversity. The survival association was assessed only in patients who died, and the authors presented better survival with proton therapy as a possibility rather than a demonstrated result. Across the cohort, a larger post-nadir drop in TCR diversity was inversely correlated with overall survival time among patients who died. Relative stability during treatment was observed in proton-treated patients, whereas loss of naive T cells and TCR diversity and gain of effector/memory populations were observed in photon-treated patients.

Library preparation used the immunoSEQ multiplex PCR assay. T cell repertoires were profiled by deep sequencing of rearranged TCR beta loci, alongside multiparametric flow cytometry. As stored in TCRdb, this immuneACCESS dataset retains in-frame rearrangements with V and J assigned. A fraction of the clones does not appear; measured against another copy, unresolved V genes explain less than half of the discrepancy, and the remainder lacks a known reason. Counted in this sample were roughly 150,000 clones; about nine tenths of them appeared once. The ten largest clones take up less than 6% of the sample. The sequence derives from a man aged 50 to 60 with gastric cancer. The sequenced sample was peripheral blood, obtained from a patient treated with photon-based radiotherapy.

The DNA sequence is given as TGTGCCAGCAGTTTATCGGTCCCCGACTATGGCTACACCTTC. This gives the protein CASSLSVPDYGYTF. The rearranged chain carries TRBV27 and TRBJ1-2, with the identity of the D gene unclear. CDR1 MNHEY and CDR2 SMNVEV were looked up in the germline V gene (reference sequence). Including the terminal cysteine and phenylalanine, the CDR3 comprises 14 residues. Left in the record is the CDR3 DNA by itself, 42 bases read in frame from the first base. V and J lose 0 bases and 3 bases, and a span of 8 bases separates them.